This TCR beta chain is from a study of vaccination and CD4 T cells after COVID-19. The V gene's germline CDR1 is MNHEY and CDR2 SVGAGI. The length of the CDR3 is 19 residues. V dropped 0 bases and J dropped 3 bases, with 22 bases sitting between them. Sequencing of the DNA from cultured CD4+ T cells was carried out with the Oncomine TCR Beta short-read assay. TCRdb redid the calling of the PCR reads with MiXCR, one entry per CDR3 protein. In the table there are about 24,000 distinct CDR3 sequences, roughly three fifths of which are singletons. By its share, this clonotype is medium-sized (0.01 to 0.1%). No antigen is known for it. The treatment was: roughly 11-day PBMC culture with coronavirus spike peptide pools or control peptides (ViraFEST assay). ViraFEST stimulated the growth of antigen-specific T cells using peptide pools and subsequently profiled their TCRs by sequencing. The absence of any prior SARS-CoV-2 infection in healthy vaccine recipients was confirmed by nucleocapsid antibody tests that came back negative both before and after vaccination.

This receptor was taken from a human donor who received a COVID-19 vaccine. The chain couples TRBV6-5 to TRBJ2-3; D is perhaps TRBD1 (7 bases). The sample was CD4+ T cells from blood, cultured in vitro, taken after SARS-CoV-2 vaccination. CDR3 in DNA: TGTGCCAGCAGTTACTCGATATTCGGTGCAGGGGGGATAACAGATACGCAGTATTTT. Amino acids: CASSYSIFGAGGITDTQYF.